The 28 T cell receptor beta chains listed next were all sequenced from one sample in a study of T cells in Graves' hyperthyroidism and ophthalmopathy. Amplified regions were TCR beta CDR3 sequences from RNA transcripts. A set of HTBI primers served as the primers for a first-round RT-PCR of the TCR CDR3. One entry per CDR3 protein results from TCRdb running MiXCR on the multiplex PCR reads. Among hundreds of thousands of distinct CDR3 sequences listed, 15% to 18% were seen once. Sequences were obtained from blood. The receptor source for this set is a woman under 30 with Graves' hyperthyroidism.

Turning to this clonotype: This may be a read error: a much more frequent sequence differs by one nucleotide. No conserved phenylalanine or tryptophan ends this CDR3, so it is likely a read error. The chain uses TRBV10-3 and TRBJ1-1; possible D gene TRBD1, 6 bases. Per the germline V gene, CDR1 is ENHRY and CDR2 is SYGVKD. The CDR3 extends over 13 amino acids. Trimming cost V 10 bases and J 1 base, with 13 bases left between them. The CDR3 DNA reads as TGTGCCACCCAGGTACAGGGGAACACTGAAGCTTTCTTA. It codes for CATQVQGNTEAFL.

This clonotype was observed a handful of times. This chain joins TRBV7-9 and TRBJ1-5; 8 bases match TRBD1. The CDR3 length is 15 residues. Germline V CDR1 and CDR2: SEHNR, FQNEAQ (reference sequence). Trimming removed 5 bases from V and 4 bases from J; junction bases left unmatched: 7. CDR3: CASSKGTGKNQPQHF. CDR3 nucleotide sequence: TGTGCCAGCAGCAAAGGGACAGGCAAAAATCAGCCCCAGCATTTT.

Details on this clonotype: One base away lies a much larger clone, so this may be a sequencing read error. The chain recombines TRBV18 with TRBJ2-3; 8 bases align to TRBD2. From germline, CDR1 is KGHSH and CDR2 LQKENI. This CDR3 spans 16 amino acids. CDR3 DNA: TGTGCCAGCTCACCAACGGGGGGGGACGGCACAGATACGCGGTATTTT. It is translated as CASSPTGGDGTDTRYF.

J is TRBJ1-3 and V is TRBV9, with 7 positions matching TRBD1. J was trimmed by 0 bases and V by 1 base; bases with no gene match: 7. The CDR3 consists of 17 residues. Germline V gene lookup returns CDR1 SGDLS and CDR2 YYNGEE. Here the CDR3 reads CASSVSGTESSGNTIYF. The CDR3 DNA sequence: TGTGCCAGCAGCGTATCCGGGACAGAGAGCTCTGGAAACACCATATATTTT.

This clonotype was detected ten times or more. This rearrangement joins TRBV7-8 to TRBJ2-1, with 9 positions matching TRBD2. The V gene end was trimmed by 1 base and the J gene end by 6 bases; junction bases not matched to a gene: 13. CDR3 length equals 18 residues. CDR1 and CDR2 (germline): SGHVS, FQNEAQ. DNA of the CDR3: TGTGCCAGCAGCTTAGACGCTAACGCGGGGGGGCCTGGCAATGAGCAGTTCTTC. Amino acid sequence: CASSLDANAGGPGNEQFF. Using reference TRBV7-8 and TRBJ2-1 for the parts outside the CDR3, the full variable domain is GAGVSQSPRYKVAKRGQDVALRCDPISGHVSLFWYQQALGQGPEFLTYFQNEAQLDKSGLPSDRFFAERPEGSVSTLKIQRTQQEDSAVYLCASSLDANAGGPGNEQFFGPGTRLTVL.

There are many counts of this clonotype. The chain is built from TRBV20-1 and TRBJ1-1; D unclear. This CDR3 has 11 residues. CDR1 is DFQATT, CDR2 SNEGSKA, per germline (reference sequence). Trimming cost V 6 bases and J 3 bases, with 8 bases left between them. CDR3 nucleotide sequence: TGCAGTGCCCCACACTACACTGAAGCTTTCTTT. Its translation is CSAPHYTEAFF.

This chain uses TRBV6-2 or TRBV6-3 with TRBJ1-1; D is unclear. The V gene's germline CDR1 is MNHEY and CDR2 SVGEGT. Trimming pared 8 bases from V and 0 bases from J, leaving 7 bases between. CDR3 size: 12 residues. The CDR3 protein is CASFGLNTEAFF. CDR3 nucleotides: TGTGCCAGCTTCGGACTGAACACTGAAGCTTTCTTT.

This clonotype has a count of ten or more. V is TRBV5-1 and J is TRBJ1-1, with 7 bases lining up with TRBD1. Germline V gives CDR1 SGHRS, CDR2 YFSETQ. This CDR3 contains 15 residues. V gave up 7 bases and J gave up 5 bases; unmatched junction bases: 14. Here the CDR3 reads CASSPDEGAWTEAFF. The CDR3 region has the DNA TGCGCCAGCTCCCCCGACGAGGGGGCATGGACTGAAGCTTTCTTT.

This clonotype has a handful of counts. This chain connects TRBV6-1 to TRBJ2-1, with no clear D. The CDR3 runs 13 residues. The V gene's germline CDR1 is MNHNS and CDR2 SASEGT. V was pared by 4 bases and J by 5 bases, with 9 bases between. The CDR3 loop is CASSAQLDNEQFF. CDR3 bases: TGTGCCAGCAGTGCACAGCTTGACAATGAGCAGTTCTTC.

In its sample, this clonotype was seen many times. The rearrangement joins TRBV7-9 to TRBJ1-1; 9 bases are shared with TRBD1. The J segment lost 1 base and the V segment lost 2 bases, leaving 8 bases of the junction unmatched. This CDR3 has 17 residues. The germline V gene has CDR1 SEHNR and CDR2 FQNEAQ (reference sequence). DNA of the CDR3: TGTGCCAGCAGCTTATGGGACAGGGACGATCGGAACACTGAAGCTTTCTTT. Protein: CASSLWDRDDRNTEAFF.

This clonotype was seen more than once but under ten times. This chain joins TRBV4-1 and TRBJ2-3, with TRBD2 matching 7 bases. The CDR3 sequence is 17 residues long. The germline CDR1 and CDR2 sequences are MGHRA and YSYEKL. V shed 0 bases and J 4 bases; nucleotides not matched to a gene: 10. The CDR3, as DNA: TGCGCCAGCAGCCAAGATAGTCAGGTAGCGGGTTCAGATACGCAGTATTTT. Amino acid sequence: CASSQDSQVAGSDTQYF.

V and J are TRBV5-1 and TRBJ1-5; 9 bases map to TRBD1. The CDR3 runs to 15 residues. J was trimmed by 5 bases and V by 3 bases; bases with no gene match: 6. Germline-derived CDR1 and CDR2 are SGHRS and YFSETQ. The CDR3 nucleotides read TGCGCCAGCAGCTCGGGGACAGGGCGAGATCAGCCCCAGCATTTT. Amino acids: CASSSGTGRDQPQHF.

The V and J genes are TRBV25-1 and TRBJ2-1; D may match TRBD1 or TRBD2 (5 bases each). V was clipped by 5 bases and J by 7 bases, with 18 bases between them. The CDR3 is made up of 15 amino acids. The germline V gene encodes CDR1 MGHDK and CDR2 SYGVNS. In DNA, the CDR3 is TGTGCCAGCAGTTCCCTCTGGGGAGCAGGGAATGAGCAGTTCTTC. Encoded protein: CASSSLWGAGNEQFF.

CDR3 loop: CASSGGTSGRGEQFF. The DNA of the CDR3 is TGTGCCAGCTCGGGAGGAACTAGCGGGAGAGGTGAGCAGTTCTTC. The rearrangement joins TRBV18 to TRBJ2-1; TRBD2 matches 11 bases. V was pared by 6 bases and J by 9 bases, with 10 bases of the junction left unmatched. The CDR3 totals 15 residues. CDR1 and CDR2 (germline): KGHSH, LQKENI.

The J gene is TRBJ1-2, the V gene TRBV20-1, with D tentatively TRBD1 (6 bases). The germline V gene encodes CDR1 DFQATT and CDR2 SNEGSKA (reference sequence). The V end was cut by 3 bases, the J end by 6 bases, with 17 bases between. The CDR3 runs to 14 residues. The CDR3 loop reads CSASFFGGPDGYTF. The CDR3 coding sequence is TGCAGTGCTAGTTTTTTCGGGGGGCCAGATGGCTACACCTTC.

In this sample, this clonotype turned up many times. In DNA form, the CDR3 reads TGTGCCAGCAGTTCCCCTCGGGGGGGGCTAGGCACAGATACGCAGTATTTT. Its translation: CASSSPRGGLGTDTQYF. This chain joins TRBV28 and TRBJ2-3, with 8 bases matching TRBD2. CDR1 is MDHEN and CDR2 is SYDVKM in the germline V gene. The CDR3 extends over 17 amino acids. After removal of 4 bases from V and 1 base from J, the junction contained 10 bases not matched to a gene.

This clonotype was seen at least ten times. The chain combines TRBV6-2 or TRBV6-3 with TRBJ1-2; 10 bases agree with TRBD1. In germline, CDR1 is MNHEY, CDR2 SVGEGT. This CDR3 is 15 amino acids long. The ends lost 6 bases at V and 0 bases at J; junction bases unmatched: 4. DNA of the CDR3: TGTGCCAGCAGCGACGGGACAGGGGCTAACTATGGCTACACCTTC. This codes for CASSDGTGANYGYTF.

The chain carries TRBV5-1 and TRBJ2-1, with D tentatively TRBD2 (6 bases). The ends were cut back, 4 bases at V and 8 bases at J, with 19 bases in the middle. Germline lookup yields CDR1 SGHRS and CDR2 YFSETQ. This CDR3 spans 15 amino acids. CDR3 nucleotides: TGCGCCAGCAGCCTGGGCCCGGGGGTAGGGGATGAGCAGTTCTTC. Protein sequence: CASSLGPGVGDEQFF.

This clonotype was found a few times. V is TRBV20-1 and J is TRBJ2-3; tentative D call: TRBD1 (5 bases). The V gene lost 0 bases and the J gene lost 4 bases, with 14 bases spanning the gap. The CDR3 length is 15 residues. Germline assignment: CDR1 DFQATT and CDR2 SNEGSKA (reference sequence). The CDR3 is CSARDSRTSPDTQYF. DNA of the CDR3: TGCAGTGCTAGAGATTCGAGGACATCCCCAGATACGCAGTATTTT.

This clonotype was observed many times. The chain couples TRBV3-1 to TRBJ1-2; D is ambiguous. The CDR3 has 14 residues. In germline, CDR1 is LGHDT, CDR2 YNNKEL (reference sequence). V lost 2 bases and J 13 bases, leaving 20 bases between the germline ends. Here the CDR3 DNA reads TGTGCCAGCAGCCAATCGGAGGGCAGGAGGTACGGCACCTTC. This gives the protein CASSQSEGRRYGTF.

At least ten counts were recorded for this clonotype. The chain is built from TRBV18 and TRBJ1-1; D not certain. V lost 3 bases and J 1 base, leaving 6 bases between the germline ends. Germline V CDR1 and CDR2: KGHSH, LQKENI. The CDR3 is 13 residues long. CDR3: CASSPDKNTEAFF. In DNA, the CDR3 is TGTGCCAGCTCACCCGACAAGAACACTGAAGCTTTCTTT. The variable domain in full, completed from reference TRBV18 and TRBJ1-1, reads NAGVMQNPRHLVRRRGQEARLRCSPMKGHSHVYWYRQLPEEGLKFMVYLQKENIIDESGMPKERFSAEFPKEGPSILRIQQVVRGDSAAYFCASSPDKNTEAFFGQGTRLTVV.

Regarding this clonotype: This may arise from a read error, as a much more abundant clone is one base away. This chain links TRBV10-3 with TRBJ2-7, with D possibly called TRBD1 or TRBD2 (5 bases each). Looked up from germline, CDR1 is ENHRY and CDR2 is SYGVKD. Trimming left V 4 bases short and J 4 bases short, with 26 bases between. CDR3 length: 18 amino acids. The CDR3 loop reads CAISVRGTSSSQRYEQYF. Here the CDR3 DNA reads TGTGCCATCAGTGTGAGGGGAACATCCAGTTCTCAGAGGTACGAGCAGTACTTC.

This clonotype was seen at least ten times. V and J are TRBV20-1 and TRBJ1-2; no reliable D call. V was trimmed by 7 bases and J by 2 bases, leaving 11 bases between them. Germline V gene lookup returns CDR1 DFQATT and CDR2 SNEGSKA (reference sequence). The length of the CDR3 is 12 residues. This CDR3 is CSVSPLNYGYTF. The CDR3 nucleotides are TGCAGTGTTAGCCCACTGAACTATGGCTACACCTTC.

The CDR3 here is CASKVGDYDDSPLHF. Here the CDR3 DNA reads TGTGCCAGTAAGGTCGGGGACTACGATGATTCACCCCTCCACTTT. This chain links TRBV19 with TRBJ1-6, with D possibly TRBD1 on 5 matching bases. The CDR3 is 15 amino acids. Looked up from germline, CDR1 is LNHDA and CDR2 is SQIVND (reference sequence). Trimming removed 7 bases at V and 8 bases at J, with 18 bases between.

This clonotype occurred a few times. The chain carries TRBV9 and TRBJ1-4; 7 bases map to TRBD1. V lost 3 bases, J lost 3 bases, and 5 bases stayed unmatched. The CDR3 spans 15 residues. Germline CDR1 and CDR2: SGDLS and YYNGEE. The CDR3 spells CASSAIGTANEKLFF. CDR3 nucleotide sequence: TGTGCCAGCAGCGCCATCGGGACAGCTAATGAAAAACTGTTTTTT. The variable domain in full, with the rest retrieved from reference TRBV9 and TRBJ1-4, is DSGVTQTPKHLITATGQRVTLRCSPRSGDLSVYWYQQSLDQGLQFLIQYYNGEERAKGNILERFSAQQFPDLHSELNLSSLELGDSALYFCASSAIGTANEKLFFGSGTQLSVL.

The gene calls are TRBV7-6 and TRBJ1-2; 7 bases match TRBD1. CDR1 is SGHVS, CDR2 FNYEAQ, per germline. The CDR3 spans 17 residues. V was clipped by 2 bases and J by 5 bases; unmatched bases: 14. CDR3 sequence: CASSLSSGQALHYGYTF. DNA for the CDR3: TGTGCCAGCAGCTTAAGCTCCGGACAGGCGTTACATTATGGCTACACCTTC.

This clonotype occurred many times. The chain uses TRBV12-3 or TRBV12-4 and TRBJ2-1; D might be TRBD1 (5 bases). Trimming stripped 5 bases from V and 1 base from J, with 15 bases between. CDR3 length equals 16 residues. CDR3 DNA: TGTGCCAGCAGTCCCAGTGAAGGGGCGTCCTACAATGAGCAGTTCTTC. It yields the protein CASSPSEGASYNEQFF.

This clonotype was picked up many times. The rearrangement links TRBV7-8 to TRBJ1-5; the match to TRBD1 covers 8 bases. Looked up from germline, CDR1 is SGHVS and CDR2 is FQNEAQ. The ends lost 2 bases at V and 5 bases at J; junction bases unmatched: 5. The CDR3 totals 15 residues. The CDR3 DNA sequence: TGTGCCAGCAGCTTACTGACAGGGGAGGATCAGCCCCAGCATTTT. Its protein is CASSLLTGEDQPQHF.